Detailed here is one TCR beta chain. All TRB cDNA libraries came from 5' RACE performed with UMI labels. Each CDR3 protein gets one entry in TCRdb, which reprocessed the 5' RACE reads and gives no DNA. Its table records 150,000 or so distinct CDR3 sequences. The length of the CDR3 is 13 residues. The data are from a study of CXCR3-negative and CXCR3-positive naive CD8 T cells. This clonotype was sampled from a human donor in good health. Some clones in this sample may be carry-over from other donors' samples. The chain is built from TRBV12-3 or TRBV12-4 and TRBJ2-5; checking the TCRdb D call of TRBD1 is not possible without DNA. The sequencing input was naive CXCR3- CD8+ T cells from blood. Subset: CD45RO-CCR7+CD27+CD95- naive CD8+ T cells lacking CXCR3 (TNR3-). CDR3 region: CASMTGYRETQYF.